This T cell receptor beta chain was captured in a study of T cell responses to AZD1222 COVID-19 vaccine (dated by TCRdb to 2020 to 2023). At the level of the whole study: AZD1222 recipients whose second dose came at about 4 weeks and those whose second dose came at about 12 weeks were combined into one group, since spike-specific TCR depth and breadth did not differ between the two schedules. Enrollment into the trials was organized by age into subgroups of 18-55, 56-69 and 70-plus years, and those subgroups contained roughly 140, 27 and 60 TCR-sequenced participants, respectively. A total of about 240 trial participants underwent TCR sequencing, of whom 207 received two doses of AZD1222 and some 26 received two doses of the MenACWY control vaccine.

Broader findings and caveats from the paper: Participants were mostly white British, with more females than males. The authors suggested clonal diversity may have been underestimated. Reportedly, almost half of the unique spike-specific TCRs recognized epitopes lying outside the regions that are mutated in the B.1.351 and B.1.1.7 variants. Vaccine-associated CD4 TCRs spanned the whole spike protein, with dominant responses in regions 160-218 and 743-854. Because no day 14 peak-response samples were available, the repertoires could be characterized only after the peak T cell response. In the small 56-69-year group, the increase in depth fell short of significance, most likely because of low power. A significant rise in spike-specific TCR breadth and depth was observed after two AZD1222 doses relative to day 0 and relative to MenACWY recipients. Conclusions about previously exposed vaccinees are limited because only a handful of AZD1222 recipients were SARS-CoV-2 seropositive at baseline.

The sample's time point, from its label and the paper: baseline before first vaccination. The vaccinee samples were drawn from two UK trials, COV001 and COV002, one of which was a single-blind randomized controlled phase 2/3 trial testing AZD1222 (ChAdOx1 nCoV-19) in healthy adults. For TCRbeta chain sequencing, PBMC samples from trial participants were taken at day 0 and at day 28 after the second dose. At least ten counts were recorded for this clone. No antigen is known for it. Base-call qualities are not available, and no considerably larger clone is one nucleotide away. The CDR3 regions of human TCRbeta chains were analyzed by immunosequencing. The paper's processing steps were these. Repertoire TCRs were matched against a reference library of SARS-CoV-2-specific TCRs generated with the MIRA antigen-specificity platform. Breadth meant the fraction of unique TCRs that were SARS-CoV-2-associated, whereas depth meant the fraction of total T cells that were SARS-CoV-2-associated. Using the MIRA data, each spike-specific TCR was assigned both to the spike region to which the TCR was reactive and to a CD4 or CD8 class. Log10-transformed breadth and depth values were compared by one-way ANOVA with Sidak's multiple comparisons tests. TCRdb carries this immuneACCESS record with in-frame sequences only. Its versions omit some clonotypes, under half of them owing to an unresolved V gene in the studies checked, with the rest unexplained. The D gene and trimming were derived from the DNA, and the V and J assignments and clone size from that table. Here the sample has some 150,000 clones; roughly 92% occur a single time. Around 1.3% of the sample belongs to the ten largest clones.

The germline V gene provides CDR1 LGHNT and CDR2 FRNRAP. V and J are trimmed by 0 bases and 7 bases, and the gene matches miss 2 bases of the junction. The cysteine opens and the phenylalanine closes a CDR3 of 13 amino acids. This entry keeps only the CDR3 DNA: 39 bases, framed from base 1. The sequence derives from an adult in good health. Recombination joined TRBV12-5 with TRBJ1-1, with TRBD1 matching 7 junction bases. The material sequenced was peripheral blood, taken on day 0 of AZD1222 vaccination. DNA sequence: TGTGCTAGTGGTTTGGTAGGGGACAGTGAAGCTTTCTTT. It translates to CASGLVGDSEAFF.